This T cell receptor beta chain was identified in a study of blood T cell repertoires in COVID-19. Looking at the study overall: The study drew acute and convalescent COVID-19 samples from the United States, Italy and Spain. Nucleic acid was either cDNA or gDNA, and it came from T cells, B-cell-depleted T cells, or PBMCs.

Between the trimmed V and J ends, which lost 6 bases and 9 bases, there was a span of 18 bases. Per germline, CDR1 MDHEN and CDR2 SYDVKM. The CDR3 spans 15 residues. Repertoires were generated with immunoSEQ multiplex PCR, while TCRdb's copy carries only in-frame clones and drops some. The profile shows about 140,000 clones, about 90% of them singletons. The specimen sequenced was peripheral blood. The chain combines TRBV28 with TRBJ1-6, with D perhaps matching TRBD1 (5 bases). The TCR was taken from a woman between 45 and 60 years old with acute or convalescent COVID-19. The CDR3 DNA reads TGTGCCAGCAGCAGTTTAGGGGTACGGGCTTCACCCCTCCACTTT. Amino acids: CASSSLGVRASPLHF.